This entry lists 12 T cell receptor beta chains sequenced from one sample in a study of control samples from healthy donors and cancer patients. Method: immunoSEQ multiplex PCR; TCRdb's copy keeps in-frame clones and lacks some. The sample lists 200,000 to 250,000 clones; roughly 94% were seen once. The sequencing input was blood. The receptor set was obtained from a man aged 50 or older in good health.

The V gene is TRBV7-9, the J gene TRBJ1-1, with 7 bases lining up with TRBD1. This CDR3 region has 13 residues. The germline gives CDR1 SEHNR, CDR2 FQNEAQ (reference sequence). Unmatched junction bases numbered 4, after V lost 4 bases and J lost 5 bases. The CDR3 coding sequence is TGTGCCAGCAGCTCGACAGGGCCTACTGAAGCTTTCTTT. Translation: CASSSTGPTEAFF.

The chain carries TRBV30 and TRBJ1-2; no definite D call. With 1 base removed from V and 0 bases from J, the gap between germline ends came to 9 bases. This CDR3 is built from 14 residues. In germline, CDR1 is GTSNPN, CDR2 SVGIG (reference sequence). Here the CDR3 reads CAWSAAVANYGYTF. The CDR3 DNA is TGTGCCTGGAGTGCGGCCGTTGCTAACTATGGCTACACCTTC.

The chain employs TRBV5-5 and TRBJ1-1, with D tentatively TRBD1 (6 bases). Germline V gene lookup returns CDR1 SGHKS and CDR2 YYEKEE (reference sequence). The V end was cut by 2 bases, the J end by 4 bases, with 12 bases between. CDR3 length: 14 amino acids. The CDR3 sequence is CASSFTGGGTEAFF. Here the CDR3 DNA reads TGTGCCAGCAGCTTTACAGGAGGGGGCACTGAAGCTTTCTTT.

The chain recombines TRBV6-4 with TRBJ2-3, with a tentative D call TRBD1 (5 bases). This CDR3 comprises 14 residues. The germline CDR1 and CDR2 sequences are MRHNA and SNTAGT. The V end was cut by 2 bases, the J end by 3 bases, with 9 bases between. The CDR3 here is CASSDRGSTDTQYF. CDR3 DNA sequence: TGTGCCAGCAGTGACAGGGGTTCGACAGATACGCAGTATTTT.

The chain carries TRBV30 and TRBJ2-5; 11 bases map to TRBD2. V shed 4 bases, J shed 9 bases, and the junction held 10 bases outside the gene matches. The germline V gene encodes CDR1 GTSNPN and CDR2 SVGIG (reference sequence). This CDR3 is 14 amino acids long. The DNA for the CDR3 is TGTGCCTGGAATCTAGCGGGGGGCACCGGGTCCCAGTACTTC. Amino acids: CAWNLAGGTGSQYF. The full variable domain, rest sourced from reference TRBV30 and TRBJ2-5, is SQTIHQWPATLVQPVGSPLSLECTVEGTSNPNLYWYRQAAGRGLQLLFYSVGIGQISSEVPQNLSASRPQDRQFILSSKKLLLSDSGFYLCAWNLAGGTGSQYFGPGTRLLVL.

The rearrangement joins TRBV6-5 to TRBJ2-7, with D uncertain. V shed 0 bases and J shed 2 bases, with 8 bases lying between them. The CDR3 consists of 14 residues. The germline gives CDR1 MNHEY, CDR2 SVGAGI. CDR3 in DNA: TGTGCCAGCAGTTACTCGATGACAACCTACGAGCAGTACGTC. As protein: CASSYSMTTYEQYV.

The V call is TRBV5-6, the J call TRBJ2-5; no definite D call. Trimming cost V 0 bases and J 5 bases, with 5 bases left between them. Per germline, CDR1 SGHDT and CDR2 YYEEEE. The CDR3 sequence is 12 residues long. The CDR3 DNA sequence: TGTGCCAGCAGCTTGGTTTGGGAGACCCAGTACTTC. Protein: CASSLVWETQYF.

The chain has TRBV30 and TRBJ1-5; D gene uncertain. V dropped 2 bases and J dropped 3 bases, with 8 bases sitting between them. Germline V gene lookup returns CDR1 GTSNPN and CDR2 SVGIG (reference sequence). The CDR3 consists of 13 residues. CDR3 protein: CAWSMQDNQPQHF. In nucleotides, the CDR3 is TGTGCCTGGAGTATGCAGGACAATCAGCCCCAGCATTTT.

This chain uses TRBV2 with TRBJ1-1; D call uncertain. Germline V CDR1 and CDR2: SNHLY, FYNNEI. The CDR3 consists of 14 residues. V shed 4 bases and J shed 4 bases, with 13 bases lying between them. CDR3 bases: TGTGCCAGCAGTGGCGGGGTGCCCGGCACTGAAGCTTTCTTT. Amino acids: CASSGGVPGTEAFF.

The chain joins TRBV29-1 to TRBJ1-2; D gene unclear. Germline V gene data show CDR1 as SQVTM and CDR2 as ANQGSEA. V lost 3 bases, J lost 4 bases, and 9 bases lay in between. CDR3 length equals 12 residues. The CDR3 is CSVESQSYGYTF. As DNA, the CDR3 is TGCAGCGTTGAGTCACAGTCCTATGGCTACACCTTC.

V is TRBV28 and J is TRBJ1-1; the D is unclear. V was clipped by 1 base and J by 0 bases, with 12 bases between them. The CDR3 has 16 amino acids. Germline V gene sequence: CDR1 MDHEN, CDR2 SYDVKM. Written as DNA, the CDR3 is TGTGCCAGCAGTTTATCGCGTGGAGGCATGAACACTGAAGCTTTCTTT. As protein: CASSLSRGGMNTEAFF.

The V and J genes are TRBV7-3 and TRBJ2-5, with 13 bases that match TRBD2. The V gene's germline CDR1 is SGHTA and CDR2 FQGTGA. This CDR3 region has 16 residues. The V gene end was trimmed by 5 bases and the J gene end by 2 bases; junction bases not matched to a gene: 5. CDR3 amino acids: CASSPGLAGVQETQYF. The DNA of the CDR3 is TGTGCCAGCAGCCCAGGACTAGCGGGGGTGCAAGAGACCCAGTACTTC.